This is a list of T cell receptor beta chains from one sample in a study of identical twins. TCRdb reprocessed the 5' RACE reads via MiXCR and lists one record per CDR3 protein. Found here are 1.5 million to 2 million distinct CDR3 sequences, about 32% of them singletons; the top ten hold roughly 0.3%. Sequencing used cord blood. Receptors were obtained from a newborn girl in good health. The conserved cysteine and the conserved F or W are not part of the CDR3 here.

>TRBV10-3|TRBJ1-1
AINGQSNTEAF
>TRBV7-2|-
ASSYAGVLAKSIQY
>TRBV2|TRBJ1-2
ASSIIPGAANYGYT
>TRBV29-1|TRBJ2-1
RCAGRLNEQF
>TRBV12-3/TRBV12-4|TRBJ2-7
ASSLRQGMGLEQY
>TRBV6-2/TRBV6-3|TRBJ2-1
ASRQTSTNEQF
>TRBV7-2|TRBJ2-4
ASSRTSNIQY
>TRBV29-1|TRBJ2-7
SVQGGDRGYEQY
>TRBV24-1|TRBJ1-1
ATSDSGQGANTEAF
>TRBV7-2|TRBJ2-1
ASSQVVQVNEQF
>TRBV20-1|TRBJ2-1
SAHGDRGNNEQF
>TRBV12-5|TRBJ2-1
ASGLVLGRGSGYNEQF
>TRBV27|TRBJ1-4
ASTLEKLF
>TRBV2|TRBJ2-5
ASSPRTGNSQEY
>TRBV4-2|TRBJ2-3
ASSQETSGGAVTDTQY
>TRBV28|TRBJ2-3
ASSLSGPQNTQY
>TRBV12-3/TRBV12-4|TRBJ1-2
ASRTTGDGSGYT
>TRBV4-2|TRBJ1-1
ASSQGLRTVNTEAF
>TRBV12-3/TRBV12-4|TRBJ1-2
ASSSRRANYGYT
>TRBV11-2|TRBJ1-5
ASSSTSTGFLSNQPQH
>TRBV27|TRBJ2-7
ASSSYPTTSGGLSSYNEQY
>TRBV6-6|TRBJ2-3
ASSYSIWVTGGDTQY
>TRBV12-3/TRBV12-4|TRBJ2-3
ASSYQATDTQY
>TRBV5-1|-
ASSANVQPKETQY
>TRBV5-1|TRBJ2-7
ASSLVAGPHEQY
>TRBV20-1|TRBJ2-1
SARVFGGRQFNEQF
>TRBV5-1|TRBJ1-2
ASSSLDTPLYGYT
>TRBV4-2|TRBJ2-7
ASSQEWAGSYEQY
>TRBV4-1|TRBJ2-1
ASSPGSFSSYNEQF
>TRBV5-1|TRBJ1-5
ASSLGTGDSNQPQH